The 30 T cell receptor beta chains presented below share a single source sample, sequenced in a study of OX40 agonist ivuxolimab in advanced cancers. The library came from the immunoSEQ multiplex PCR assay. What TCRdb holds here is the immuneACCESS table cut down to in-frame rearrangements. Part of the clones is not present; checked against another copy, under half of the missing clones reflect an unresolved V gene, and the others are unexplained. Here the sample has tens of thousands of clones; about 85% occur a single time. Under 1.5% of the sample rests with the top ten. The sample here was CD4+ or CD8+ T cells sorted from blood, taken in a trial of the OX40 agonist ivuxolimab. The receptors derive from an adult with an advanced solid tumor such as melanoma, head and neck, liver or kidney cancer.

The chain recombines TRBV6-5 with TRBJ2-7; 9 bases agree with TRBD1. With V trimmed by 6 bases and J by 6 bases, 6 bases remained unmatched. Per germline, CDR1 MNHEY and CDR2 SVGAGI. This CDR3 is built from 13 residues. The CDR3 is CASRKQGAVEQYF. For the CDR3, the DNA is TGTGCCAGCAGAAAACAGGGGGCTGTCGAGCAGTACTTC.

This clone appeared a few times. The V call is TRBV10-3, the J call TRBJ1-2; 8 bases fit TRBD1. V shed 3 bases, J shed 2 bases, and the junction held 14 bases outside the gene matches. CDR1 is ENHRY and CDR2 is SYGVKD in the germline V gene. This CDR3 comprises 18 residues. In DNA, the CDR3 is TGTGCCATCAGTGATCTCAGGGGGCTAATGAATGCGAACTATGGCTACACCTTC. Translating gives CAISDLRGLMNANYGYTF.

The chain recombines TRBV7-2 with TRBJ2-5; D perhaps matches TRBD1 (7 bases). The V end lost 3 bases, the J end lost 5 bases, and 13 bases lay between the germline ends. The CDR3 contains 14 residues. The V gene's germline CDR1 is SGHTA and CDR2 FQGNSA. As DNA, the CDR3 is TGTGCCAGCAGCTTTCAGGGGGGCCTTGAGACCCAGTACTTC. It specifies CASSFQGGLETQYF.

CDR3: CASNNTTGRTEAFF. CDR3 DNA sequence: TGTGCCAGCAACAACACGACGGGGAGGACTGAAGCTTTCTTT. The chain employs TRBV11-3 and TRBJ1-1; no clear D. CDR3 length: 14 amino acids. Germline loops: CDR1 SGHNT, CDR2 YENEEA. Deletions cut 7 bases from V and 5 bases from J, with 17 bases between.

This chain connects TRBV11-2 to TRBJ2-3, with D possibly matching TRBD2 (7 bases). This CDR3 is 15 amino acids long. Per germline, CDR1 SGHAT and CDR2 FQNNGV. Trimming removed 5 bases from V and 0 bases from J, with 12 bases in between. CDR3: CASSEGGPSTDTQYF. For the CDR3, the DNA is TGTGCCAGCAGCGAGGGGGGGCCGAGCACAGATACGCAGTATTTT. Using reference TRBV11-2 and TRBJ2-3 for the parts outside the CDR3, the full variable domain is EAGVAQSPRYKIIEKRQSVAFWCNPISGHATLYWYQQILGQGPKLLIQFQNNGVVDDSQLPKDRFSAERLKGVDSTLKIQPAKLEDSAVYLCASSEGGPSTDTQYFGPGTRLTVL.

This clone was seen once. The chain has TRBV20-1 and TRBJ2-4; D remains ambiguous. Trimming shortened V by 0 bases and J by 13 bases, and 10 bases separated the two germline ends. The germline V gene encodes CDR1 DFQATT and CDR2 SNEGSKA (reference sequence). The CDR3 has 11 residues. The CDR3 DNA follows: TGCAGTGCTAGAGATGGAGTCACACAGTACTTC. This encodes CSARDGVTQYF.

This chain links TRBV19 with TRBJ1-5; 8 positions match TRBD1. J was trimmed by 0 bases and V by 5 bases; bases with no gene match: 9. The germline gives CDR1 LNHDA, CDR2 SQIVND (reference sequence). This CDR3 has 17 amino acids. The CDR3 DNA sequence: TGTGCCAGTAGTGCGGACAGGGAGGCGTATAGCAATCAGCCCCAGCATTTT. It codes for CASSADREAYSNQPQHF.

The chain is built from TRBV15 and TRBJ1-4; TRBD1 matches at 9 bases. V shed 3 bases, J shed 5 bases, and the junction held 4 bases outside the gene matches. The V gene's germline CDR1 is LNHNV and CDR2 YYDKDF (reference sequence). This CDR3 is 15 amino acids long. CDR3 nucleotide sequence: TGTGCCACCAGCAGTACAGGGGGCCTAAATGAAAAACTGTTTTTT. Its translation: CATSSTGGLNEKLFF.

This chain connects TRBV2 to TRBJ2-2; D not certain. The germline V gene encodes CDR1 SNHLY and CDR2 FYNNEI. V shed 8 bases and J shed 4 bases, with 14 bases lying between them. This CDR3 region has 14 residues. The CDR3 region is CASSGSGGTGELFF. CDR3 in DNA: TGTGCCAGCTCGGGTAGTGGCGGCACCGGGGAGCTGTTTTTT.

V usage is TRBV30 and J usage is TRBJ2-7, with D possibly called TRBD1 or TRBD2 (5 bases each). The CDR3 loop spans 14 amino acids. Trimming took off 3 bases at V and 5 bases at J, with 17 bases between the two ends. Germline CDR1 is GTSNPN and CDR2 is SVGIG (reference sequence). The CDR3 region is CAWSPGTDGDEQYF. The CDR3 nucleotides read TGTGCCTGGAGCCCCGGGACGGACGGCGACGAGCAGTACTTC.

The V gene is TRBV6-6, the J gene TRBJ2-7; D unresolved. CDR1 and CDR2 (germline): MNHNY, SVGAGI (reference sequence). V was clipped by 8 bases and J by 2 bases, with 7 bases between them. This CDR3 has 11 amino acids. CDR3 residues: CASQKTYEQYF. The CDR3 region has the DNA TGTGCCAGCCAAAAAACCTACGAGCAGTACTTC.

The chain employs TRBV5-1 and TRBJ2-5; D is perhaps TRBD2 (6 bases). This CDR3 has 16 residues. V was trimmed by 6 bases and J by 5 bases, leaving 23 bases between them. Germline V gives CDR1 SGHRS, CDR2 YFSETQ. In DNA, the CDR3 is TGCGCCAGCACCCGGGCGGGGCTAGCGTTTAGGGAGACCCAGTACTTC. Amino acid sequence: CASTRAGLAFRETQYF.

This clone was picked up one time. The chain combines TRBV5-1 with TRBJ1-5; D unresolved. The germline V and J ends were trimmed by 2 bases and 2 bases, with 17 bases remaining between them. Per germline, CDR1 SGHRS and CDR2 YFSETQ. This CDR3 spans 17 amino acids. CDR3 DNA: TGCGCCAGCAGCTTCTCCCCCGACCCGAGGGGCAATCAGCCCCAGCATTTT. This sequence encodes CASSFSPDPRGNQPQHF.

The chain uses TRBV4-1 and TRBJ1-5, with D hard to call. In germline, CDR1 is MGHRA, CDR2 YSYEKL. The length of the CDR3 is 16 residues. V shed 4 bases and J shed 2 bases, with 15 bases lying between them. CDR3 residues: CASSLGLLRGNQPQHF. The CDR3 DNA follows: TGCGCCAGCAGCCTGGGCCTCCTAAGGGGCAATCAGCCCCAGCATTTT.

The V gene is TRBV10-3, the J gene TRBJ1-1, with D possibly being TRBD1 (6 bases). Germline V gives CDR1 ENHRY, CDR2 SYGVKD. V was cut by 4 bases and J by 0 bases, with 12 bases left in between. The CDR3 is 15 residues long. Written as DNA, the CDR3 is TGTGCCATCAGTGCACAGGGTAGGGTGAACACTGAAGCTTTCTTT. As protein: CAISAQGRVNTEAFF.

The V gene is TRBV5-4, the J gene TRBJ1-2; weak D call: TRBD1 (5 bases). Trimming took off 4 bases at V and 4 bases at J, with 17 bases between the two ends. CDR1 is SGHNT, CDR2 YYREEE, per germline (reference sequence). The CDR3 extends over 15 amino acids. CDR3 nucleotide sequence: TGTGCCAGCAGCCCCTCGGCCGGGGCCGCCTATGGCTACACCTTC. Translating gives CASSPSAGAAYGYTF.

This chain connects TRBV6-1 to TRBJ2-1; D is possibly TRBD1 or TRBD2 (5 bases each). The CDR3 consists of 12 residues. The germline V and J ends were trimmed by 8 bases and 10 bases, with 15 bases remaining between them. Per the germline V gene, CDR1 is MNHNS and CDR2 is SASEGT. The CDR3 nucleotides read TGTGCCAGCTCTCTGGGGGTTGTAGAGCAGTTCTTC. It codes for CASSLGVVEQFF.

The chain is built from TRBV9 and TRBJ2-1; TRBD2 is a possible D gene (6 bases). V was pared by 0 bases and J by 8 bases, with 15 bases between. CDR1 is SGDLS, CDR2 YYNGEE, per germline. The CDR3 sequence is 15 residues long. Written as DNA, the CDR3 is TGTGCCAGCAGCGTAGCGGATTGGCGGGAAGATGAGCAGTTCTTC. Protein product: CASSVADWREDEQFF. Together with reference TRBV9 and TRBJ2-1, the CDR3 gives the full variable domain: DSGVTQTPKHLITATGQRVTLRCSPRSGDLSVYWYQQSLDQGLQFLIQYYNGEERAKGNILERFSAQQFPDLHSELNLSSLELGDSALYFCASSVADWREDEQFFGPGTRLTVL.

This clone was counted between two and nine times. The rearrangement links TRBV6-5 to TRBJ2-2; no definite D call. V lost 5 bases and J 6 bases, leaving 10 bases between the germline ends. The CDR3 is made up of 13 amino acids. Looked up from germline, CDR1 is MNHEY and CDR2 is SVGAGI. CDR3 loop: CASSRRPSGELFF. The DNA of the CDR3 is TGTGCCAGCAGTAGAAGACCCTCCGGGGAGCTGTTTTTT.

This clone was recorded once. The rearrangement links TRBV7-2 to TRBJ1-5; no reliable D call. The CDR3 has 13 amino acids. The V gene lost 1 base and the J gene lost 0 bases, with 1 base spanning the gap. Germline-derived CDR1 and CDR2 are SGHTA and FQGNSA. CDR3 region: CASSLDSNQPQHF. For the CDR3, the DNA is TGTGCCAGCAGCTTAGATAGCAATCAGCCCCAGCATTTT.

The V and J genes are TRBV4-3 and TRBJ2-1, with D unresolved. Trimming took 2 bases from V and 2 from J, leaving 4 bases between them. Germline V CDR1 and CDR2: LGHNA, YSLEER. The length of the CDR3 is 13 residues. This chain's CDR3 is CASSQWAYNEQFF. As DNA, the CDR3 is TGCGCCAGCAGCCAATGGGCCTACAATGAGCAGTTCTTC.

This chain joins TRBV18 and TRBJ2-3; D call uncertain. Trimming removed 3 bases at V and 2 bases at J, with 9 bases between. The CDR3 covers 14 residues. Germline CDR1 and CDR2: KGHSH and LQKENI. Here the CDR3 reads CASSPGRDTDTQYF. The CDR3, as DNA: TGTGCCAGCTCACCCGGAAGGGACACAGATACGCAGTATTTT.

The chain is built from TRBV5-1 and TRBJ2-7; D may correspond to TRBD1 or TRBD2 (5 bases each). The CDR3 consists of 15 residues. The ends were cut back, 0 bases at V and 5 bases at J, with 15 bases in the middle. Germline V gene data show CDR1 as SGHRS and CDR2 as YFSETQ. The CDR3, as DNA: TGCGCCAGCAGCTTGGGGTCAGGGCACGGGGACGAGCAGTACTTC. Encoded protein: CASSLGSGHGDEQYF.

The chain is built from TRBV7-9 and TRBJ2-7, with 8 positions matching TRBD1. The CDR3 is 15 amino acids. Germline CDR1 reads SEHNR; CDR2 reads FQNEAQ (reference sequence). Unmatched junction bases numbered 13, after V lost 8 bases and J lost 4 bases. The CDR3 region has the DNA TGTGCCAGCCAAGGGCGAAGACAGGGGAATTACGAGCAGTACTTC. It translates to CASQGRRQGNYEQYF.

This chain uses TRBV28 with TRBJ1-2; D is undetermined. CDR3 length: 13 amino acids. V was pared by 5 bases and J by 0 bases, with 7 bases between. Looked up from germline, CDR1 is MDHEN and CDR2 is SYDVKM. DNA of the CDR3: TGTGCCAGCAGTCCGAAGCCTAACTATGGCTACACCTTC. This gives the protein CASSPKPNYGYTF.

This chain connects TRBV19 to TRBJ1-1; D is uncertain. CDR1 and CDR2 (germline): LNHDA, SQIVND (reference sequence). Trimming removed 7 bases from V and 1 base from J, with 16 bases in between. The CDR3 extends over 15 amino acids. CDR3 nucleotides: TGTGCCAGTACCGCCAGACCGGGTGGGAACACTGAAGCTTTCTTT. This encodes CASTARPGGNTEAFF. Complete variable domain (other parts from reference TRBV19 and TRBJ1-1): DGGITQSPKYLFRKEGQNVTLSCEQNLNHDAMYWYRQDPGQGLRLIYYSQIVNDFQKGDIAEGYSVSREKKESFPLTVTSAQKNPTAFYLCASTARPGGNTEAFFGQGTRLTVV.

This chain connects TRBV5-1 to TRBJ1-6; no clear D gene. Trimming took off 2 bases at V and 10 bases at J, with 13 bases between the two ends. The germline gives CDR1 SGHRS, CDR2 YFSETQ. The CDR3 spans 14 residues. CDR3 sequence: CASSFGELQSPLHF. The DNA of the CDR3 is TGCGCCAGCAGCTTTGGCGAGTTGCAATCACCCCTCCACTTT.

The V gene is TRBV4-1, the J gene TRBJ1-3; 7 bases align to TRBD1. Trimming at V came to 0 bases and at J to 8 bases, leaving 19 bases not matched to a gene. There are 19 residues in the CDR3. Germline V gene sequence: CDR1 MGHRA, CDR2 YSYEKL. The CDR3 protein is CASSQEPQGVSSSRDTIYF. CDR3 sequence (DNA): TGCGCCAGCAGCCAAGAACCGCAGGGGGTGTCCAGCTCTCGAGACACCATATATTTT.

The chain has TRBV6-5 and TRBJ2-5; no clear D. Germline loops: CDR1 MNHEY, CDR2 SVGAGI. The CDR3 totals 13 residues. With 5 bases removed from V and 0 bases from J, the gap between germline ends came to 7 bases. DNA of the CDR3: TGTGCCAGCAGTAGACGGAACCAAGAGACCCAGTACTTC. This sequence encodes CASSRRNQETQYF.

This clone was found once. The CDR3 DNA reads TGTGCCAGCAGCGTAGGTGGGACAGGGTTTCACCCCCTCCACTTT. The encoded protein is CASSVGGTGFHPLHF. V is TRBV9 and J is TRBJ1-6; 9 bases match TRBD1. Losses at the gene ends were 0 bases for V and 13 bases for J; bases not matched to a gene: 8. Looked up from germline, CDR1 is SGDLS and CDR2 is YYNGEE. The CDR3 length is 15 residues.